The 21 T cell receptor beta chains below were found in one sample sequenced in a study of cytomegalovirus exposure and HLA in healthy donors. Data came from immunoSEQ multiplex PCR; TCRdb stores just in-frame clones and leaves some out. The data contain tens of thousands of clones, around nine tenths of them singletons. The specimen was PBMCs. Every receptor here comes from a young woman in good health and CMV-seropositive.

DNA of the CDR3: TGTGCCAGCAGCCTAACCCTACAGGGCGGAGGCACCGGGGAGCTGTTTTTT. Protein sequence: CASSLTLQGGGTGELFF. The rearrangement uses TRBV11-2 and TRBJ2-2; weak D call: TRBD1 (6 bases). Trimming took 5 bases from V and 4 from J, leaving 20 bases between them. The CDR3 loop spans 17 amino acids. Per germline, CDR1 SGHAT and CDR2 FQNNGV.

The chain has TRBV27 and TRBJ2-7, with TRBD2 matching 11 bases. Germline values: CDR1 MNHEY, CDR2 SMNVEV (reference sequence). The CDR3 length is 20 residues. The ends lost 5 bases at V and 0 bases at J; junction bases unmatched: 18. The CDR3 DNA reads TGTGCCAGCAGTGGAAAAATACTAGCGGGAGCCCTTTCAGGCTCCTACGAGCAGTACTTC. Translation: CASSGKILAGALSGSYEQYF.

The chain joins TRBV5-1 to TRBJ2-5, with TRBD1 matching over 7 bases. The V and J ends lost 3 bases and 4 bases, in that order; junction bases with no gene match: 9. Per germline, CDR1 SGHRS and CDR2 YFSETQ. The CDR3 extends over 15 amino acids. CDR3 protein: CASSSEQGWRETQYF. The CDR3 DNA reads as TGCGCCAGCAGCTCAGAACAGGGGTGGCGAGAGACCCAGTACTTC.

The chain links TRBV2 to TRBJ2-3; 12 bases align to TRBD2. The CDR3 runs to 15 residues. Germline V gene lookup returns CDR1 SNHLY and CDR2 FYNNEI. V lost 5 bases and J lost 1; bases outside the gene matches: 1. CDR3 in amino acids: CASSRLAGGTDTQYF. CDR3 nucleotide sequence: TGTGCCAGCAGTCGACTAGCGGGAGGCACAGATACGCAGTATTTT.

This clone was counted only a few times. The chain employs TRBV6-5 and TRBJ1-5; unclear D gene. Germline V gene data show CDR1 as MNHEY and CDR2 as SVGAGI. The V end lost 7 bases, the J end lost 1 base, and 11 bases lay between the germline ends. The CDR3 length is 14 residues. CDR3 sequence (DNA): TGTGCCAGCAAGGGAGGAGGGAGCAATCAGCCCCAGCATTTT. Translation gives CASKGGGSNQPQHF.

This CDR3 is CASSFVCLIDQPQHF. The CDR3 nucleotides are TGTGCCAGCAGCTTTGTTTGCCTTATAGATCAGCCCCAGCATTTT. This chain connects TRBV12-1 to TRBJ1-5. TRBV12-1 is flagged as a pseudogene. The CDR3 covers 15 residues.

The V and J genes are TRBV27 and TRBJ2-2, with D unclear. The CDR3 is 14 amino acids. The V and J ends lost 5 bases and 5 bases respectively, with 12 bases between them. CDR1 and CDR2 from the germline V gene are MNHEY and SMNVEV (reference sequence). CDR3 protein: CASSTYGPTGELFF. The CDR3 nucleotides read TGTGCCAGCAGTACCTATGGGCCTACCGGGGAGCTGTTTTTT.

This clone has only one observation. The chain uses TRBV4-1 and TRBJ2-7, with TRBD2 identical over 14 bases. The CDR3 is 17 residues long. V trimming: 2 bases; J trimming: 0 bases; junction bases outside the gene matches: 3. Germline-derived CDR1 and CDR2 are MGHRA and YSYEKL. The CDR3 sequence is CASSQPGLAGDSYEQYF. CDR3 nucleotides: TGCGCCAGCAGCCAACCGGGACTAGCGGGGGACTCCTACGAGCAGTACTTC.

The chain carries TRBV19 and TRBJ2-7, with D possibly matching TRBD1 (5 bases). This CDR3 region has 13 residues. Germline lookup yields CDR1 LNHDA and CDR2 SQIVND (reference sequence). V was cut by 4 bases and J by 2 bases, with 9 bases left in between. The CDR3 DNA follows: TGTGCCAGTAGTACGGCAGGGACCTACGAGCAGTACTTC. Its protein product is CASSTAGTYEQYF. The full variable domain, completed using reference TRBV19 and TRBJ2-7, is DGGITQSPKYLFRKEGQNVTLSCEQNLNHDAMYWYRQDPGQGLRLIYYSQIVNDFQKGDIAEGYSVSREKKESFPLTVTSAQKNPTAFYLCASSTAGTYEQYFGPGTRLTVT.

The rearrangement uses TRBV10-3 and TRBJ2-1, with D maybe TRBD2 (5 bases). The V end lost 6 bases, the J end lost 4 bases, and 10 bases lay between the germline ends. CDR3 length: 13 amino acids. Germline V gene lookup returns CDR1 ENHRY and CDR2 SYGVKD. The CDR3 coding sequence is TGTGCCATCAGCCGGGAAGGGTACAATGAGCAGTTCTTC. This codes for CAISREGYNEQFF.

DNA of the CDR3: TGTGCCAGCAGTGGGGGGACAGGTCACATCTACGAGCAGTACTTC. Translated, it gives CASSGGTGHIYEQYF. The rearrangement uses TRBV28 and TRBJ2-7; 8 bases are shared with TRBD1. The V segment lost 5 bases and the J segment 3 bases; nucleotides outside the gene matches: 9. CDR3 length: 15 residues. Germline V gives CDR1 MDHEN, CDR2 SYDVKM.

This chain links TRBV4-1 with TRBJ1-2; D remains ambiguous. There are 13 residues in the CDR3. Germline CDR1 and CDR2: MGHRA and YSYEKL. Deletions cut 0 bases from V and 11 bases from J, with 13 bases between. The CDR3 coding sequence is TGCGCCAGCAGCCAAGATCGGGGTCTGGGGTACACCTTC. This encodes CASSQDRGLGYTF.

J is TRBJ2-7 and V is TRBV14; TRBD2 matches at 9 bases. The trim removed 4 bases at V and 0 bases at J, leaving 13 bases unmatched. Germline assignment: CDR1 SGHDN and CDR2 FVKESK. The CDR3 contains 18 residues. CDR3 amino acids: CASSPLPRASGVSYEQYF. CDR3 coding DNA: TGTGCCAGCAGCCCCCTCCCCCGTGCTAGCGGGGTCTCCTACGAGCAGTACTTC.

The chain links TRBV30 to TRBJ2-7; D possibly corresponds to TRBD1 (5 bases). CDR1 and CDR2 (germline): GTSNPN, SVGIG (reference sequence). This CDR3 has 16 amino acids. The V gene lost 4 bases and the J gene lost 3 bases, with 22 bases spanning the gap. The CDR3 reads CAWIPYRTSPGYEQYF. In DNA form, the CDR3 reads TGTGCCTGGATTCCATACCGGACATCGCCTGGCTACGAGCAGTACTTC.

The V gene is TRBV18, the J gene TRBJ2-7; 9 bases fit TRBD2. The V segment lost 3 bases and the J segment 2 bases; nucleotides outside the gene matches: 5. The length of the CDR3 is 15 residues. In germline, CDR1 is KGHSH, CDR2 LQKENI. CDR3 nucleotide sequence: TGTGCCAGCTCACCCCAGCGGGAGGCCCCCTACGAGCAGTACTTC. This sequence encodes CASSPQREAPYEQYF.

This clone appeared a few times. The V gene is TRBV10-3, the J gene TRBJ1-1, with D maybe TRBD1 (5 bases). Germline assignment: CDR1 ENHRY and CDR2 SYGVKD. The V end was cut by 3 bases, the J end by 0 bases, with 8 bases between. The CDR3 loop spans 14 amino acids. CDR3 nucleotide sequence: TGTGCCATCAGTGAACGGGACTTGAACACTGAAGCTTTCTTT. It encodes CAISERDLNTEAFF.

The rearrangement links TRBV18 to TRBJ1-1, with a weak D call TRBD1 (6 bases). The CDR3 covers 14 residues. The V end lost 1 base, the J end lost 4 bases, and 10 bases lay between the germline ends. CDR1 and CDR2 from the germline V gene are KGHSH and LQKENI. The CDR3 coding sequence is TGTGCCAGCTCACCACGTCCGGACAGCACTGAAGCTTTCTTT. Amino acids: CASSPRPDSTEAFF.

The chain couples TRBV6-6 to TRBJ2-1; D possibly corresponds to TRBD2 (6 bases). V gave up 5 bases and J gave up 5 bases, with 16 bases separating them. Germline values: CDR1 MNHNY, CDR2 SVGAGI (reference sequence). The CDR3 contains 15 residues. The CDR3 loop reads CASSTRGTGNNEQFF. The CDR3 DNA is TGTGCCAGCAGTACCCGCGGGACGGGAAACAATGAGCAGTTCTTC.

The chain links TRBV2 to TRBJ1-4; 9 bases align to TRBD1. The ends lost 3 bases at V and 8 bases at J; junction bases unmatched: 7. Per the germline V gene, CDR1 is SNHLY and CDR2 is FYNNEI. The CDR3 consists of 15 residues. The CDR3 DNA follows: TGTGCCAGCAGTGAGTTAGGGACAGGGAGCGAAAAACTGTTTTTT. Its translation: CASSELGTGSEKLFF.

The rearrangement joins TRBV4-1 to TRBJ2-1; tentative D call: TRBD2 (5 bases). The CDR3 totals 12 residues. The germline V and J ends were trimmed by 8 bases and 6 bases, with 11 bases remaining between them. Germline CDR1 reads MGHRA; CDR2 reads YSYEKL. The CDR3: CASGTRGNEQFF. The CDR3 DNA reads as TGCGCCAGCGGAACTAGAGGCAATGAGCAGTTCTTC.

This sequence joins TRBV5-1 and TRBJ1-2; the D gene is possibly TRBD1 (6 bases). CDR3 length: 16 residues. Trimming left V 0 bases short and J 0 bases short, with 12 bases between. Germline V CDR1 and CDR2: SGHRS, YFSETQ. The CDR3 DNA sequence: TGCGCCAGCAGCTTGGGCCGGGACACCCCTAACTATGGCTACACCTTC. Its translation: CASSLGRDTPNYGYTF.